Presented here are 29 T cell receptor beta chains from one specimen sequenced in a study of response to subunit inactivated influenza vaccine. TCRdb redid the calling of the RT-PCR reads with MiXCR, one entry per CDR3 protein. The sample records roughly 620,000 distinct CDR3 sequences, approximately 10% being singletons. These records were also assigned to another study, of T cells expressing NK-cell markers. Turning to that study: 5'RACE template switching with UMIs produced the TCR beta cDNA.

Sequencing was performed on PBMCs from blood, taken on the day of vaccination. These TCRs come from a man aged 45 to 65 who received an inactivated influenza vaccine.

V and J are TRBV5-1 and TRBJ2-2; TRBD2 matches at 8 bases. Germline trimming cut 4 bases from V and 2 bases from J; bases unmatched to any gene: 7. CDR1 SGHRS and CDR2 YFSETQ come from the germline V gene. The CDR3 covers 16 residues. CDR3 loop: CASSPDLAGNTGELFF. In DNA, the CDR3 is TGCGCCAGCAGCCCAGACCTAGCGGGTAACACCGGGGAGCTGTTTTTT.

The chain is built from TRBV9 and TRBJ2-7; TRBD2 matches at 8 bases. The V segment lost 3 bases and the J segment 6 bases; nucleotides outside the gene matches: 8. Germline CDR1 and CDR2: SGDLS and YYNGEE. The CDR3 extends over 14 amino acids. The CDR3 DNA reads TGTGCCAGCAGCGGCCGGGACGGGGGGGGCGAGCAGTACTTC. It translates to CASSGRDGGGEQYF.

This clonotype was observed a few times. The CDR3 region is CASNPQGGTEKLFF. CDR3 sequence (DNA): TGTGCCAGCAACCCACAGGGAGGGACTGAAAAACTGTTTTTT. The chain links TRBV9 to TRBJ1-4; the D gene is possibly TRBD1 (6 bases). Trimming removed 6 bases from V and 7 bases from J, with 16 bases in between. CDR3 length equals 14 residues. Germline CDR1 is SGDLS and CDR2 is YYNGEE.

This clonotype was observed a few times. This chain links TRBV7-7 with TRBJ2-1; 7 nucleotides match TRBD2. The CDR3 is 16 residues long. V trimming: 5 bases; J trimming: 3 bases; junction bases outside the gene matches: 10. Looked up from germline, CDR1 is SSHAT and CDR2 is FNYEAQ (reference sequence). The CDR3 loop is CASSPSGGRGYNEQFF. The CDR3 DNA sequence: TGTGCCAGCAGCCCGTCCGGCGGGAGAGGCTACAATGAGCAGTTCTTC.

Only a few counts were recorded for this clonotype. CDR3 sequence reads: CASSFGPRPDYGYTF. In nucleotides, the CDR3 is TGTGCCAGCAGCTTTGGGCCTCGTCCAGACTATGGCTACACCTTC. This chain uses TRBV7-2 with TRBJ1-2; no reliable D call. Germline V gene lookup returns CDR1 SGHTA and CDR2 FQGNSA. The V and J ends lost 3 bases and 3 bases respectively, with 14 bases between them. There are 15 residues in the CDR3.

This clonotype occurred many times. The chain has TRBV15 and TRBJ1-4; D gene unclear. Trimming removed 6 bases at V and 6 bases at J, with 20 bases between. Germline CDR1 is LNHNV and CDR2 is YYDKDF (reference sequence). CDR3 size: 16 residues. The CDR3 here is CATSLGLTSRDEKLFF. The CDR3 bases are TGTGCCACCAGTCTTGGCCTGACAAGCCGGGATGAAAAACTGTTTTTT.

The V gene is TRBV6-5, the J gene TRBJ2-1, with a possible D match to TRBD1 (6 bases). CDR3 length equals 14 residues. Germline-derived CDR1 and CDR2 are MNHEY and SVGAGI. V gave up 0 bases and J gave up 5 bases, with 8 bases separating them. The DNA of the CDR3 is TGTGCCAGCAGTTACTCGTGGGGGCACAATGAGCAGTTCTTC. Translation gives CASSYSWGHNEQFF.

This sequence joins TRBV5-8 and TRBJ2-1; 9 nucleotides agree with TRBD2. Germline V gene sequence: CDR1 SGHTS, CDR2 YDEGEE. V shed 0 bases, J shed 1 base, and the junction held 5 bases outside the gene matches. The CDR3 is 17 amino acids. CDR3 DNA: TGTGCCAGCAGCTTGGGACTAGCGGTATATTCCTACAATGAGCAGTTCTTC. It yields the protein CASSLGLAVYSYNEQFF.

There are a few counts of this clonotype. As DNA, the CDR3 is TGTGCCAGCAGCGGGCGACAGGGTAGGCATTCACCCCTCCACTTT. Protein sequence: CASSGRQGRHSPLHF. The rearrangement links TRBV5-6 to TRBJ1-6; 7 bases match TRBD1. This CDR3 spans 15 amino acids. Germline loops: CDR1 SGHDT, CDR2 YYEEEE. Germline trimming cut 4 bases from V and 8 bases from J; bases unmatched to any gene: 9. The full variable domain, rest sourced from reference TRBV5-6 and TRBJ1-6, is DAGVTQSPTHLIKTRGQQVTLRCSPKSGHDTVSWYQQALGQGPQFIFQYYEEEERQRGNFPDRFSGHQFPNYSSELNVNALLLGDSALYLCASSGRQGRHSPLHFGNGTRLTVT.

The chain is built from TRBV12-3 or TRBV12-4 and TRBJ2-3; the match to TRBD1 covers 8 bases. CDR3 length: 15 residues. V lost 6 bases, J lost 3 bases, and 8 bases stayed unmatched. CDR3 amino acids: CASSPGQVRTDTQYF. For the CDR3, the DNA is TGTGCCAGCAGCCCGGGACAGGTTCGGACAGATACGCAGTATTTT.

V usage is TRBV27 and J usage is TRBJ2-2, with D perhaps TRBD1 (6 bases). V gave up 2 bases and J gave up 7 bases, with 20 bases separating them. Germline V gives CDR1 MNHEY, CDR2 SMNVEV (reference sequence). CDR3 length equals 17 residues. DNA of the CDR3: TGTGCCAGCAGTTTAGATACAGGGTTAGGGATACGCGGGGAGCTGTTTTTT. Translating gives CASSLDTGLGIRGELFF.

In this sample, this clonotype turned up many times. The chain carries TRBV28 and TRBJ2-5; 7 nucleotides match TRBD2. Looked up from germline, CDR1 is MDHEN and CDR2 is SYDVKM. The CDR3 has 15 residues. Trimming at V came to 3 bases and at J to 0 bases, leaving 4 bases not matched to a gene. CDR3: CASSFQAGNQETQYF. The CDR3 region has the DNA TGTGCCAGCAGTTTTCAAGCGGGGAACCAAGAGACCCAGTACTTC.

The chain employs TRBV6-1 and TRBJ1-3, with TRBD1 matching over 8 bases. Trimming removed 7 bases from V and 2 bases from J; junction bases left unmatched: 4. This CDR3 comprises 14 residues. Germline CDR1 MNHNS, CDR2 SASEGT. CDR3 amino acids: CASTPGQAGNTIYF. The CDR3 DNA sequence: TGTGCCAGCACTCCGGGACAGGCTGGAAACACCATATATTTT.

In this sample, this clonotype turned up a few times. The rearrangement links TRBV10-3 to TRBJ2-4; D not resolved. The germline V gene has CDR1 ENHRY and CDR2 SYGVKD. V lost 0 bases to trimming and J lost 1 base, with 4 bases between them. This CDR3 has 14 residues. The CDR3 region is CAISESSAKNIQYF. The CDR3 DNA follows: TGTGCCATCAGTGAGTCGTCGGCCAAAAACATTCAGTACTTC.

This clonotype turned up a few times. The genes are TRBV20-1 and TRBJ2-1; 10 nucleotides line up with TRBD2. CDR1 is DFQATT and CDR2 is SNEGSKA in the germline V gene (reference sequence). The CDR3 loop spans 15 amino acids. J lost 8 bases, V lost 0 bases, and 7 bases had no gene match. The CDR3 nucleotides are TGCAGTGCTAGAGAATCCAGCGGGAGGGCCGATGAGCAGTTCTTC. As protein: CSARESSGRADEQFF.

V is TRBV7-2 and J is TRBJ2-1, with D tentatively TRBD2 (6 bases). This CDR3 is built from 14 residues. Between the trimmed V and J ends, which lost 1 base and 7 bases, there was a span of 11 bases. Germline loops: CDR1 SGHTA, CDR2 FQGNSA. CDR3 DNA: TGTGCCAGCAGCTTAGGACTAGTCCCGAATGAGCAGTTCTTC. Translation gives CASSLGLVPNEQFF.

V and J are TRBV29-1 and TRBJ2-7; D not certain. Trimming took 4 bases from V and 1 from J, leaving 26 bases between them. The CDR3 is made up of 18 amino acids. Germline V gene lookup returns CDR1 SQVTM and CDR2 ANQGSEA. Here the CDR3 DNA reads TGCAGCGTTGTGGATCCGGGCCCGATCCCCCCCTATTCCTACGAGCAGTACTTC. Translating gives CSVVDPGPIPPYSYEQYF.

This clonotype occurred a few times. The gene calls are TRBV6-1 and TRBJ1-4; D not resolved. CDR1 is MNHNS, CDR2 SASEGT, per germline. This CDR3 has 14 residues. V lost 7 bases and J lost 8, with 17 bases in between. The CDR3: CASKEGNLLEKLFF. The CDR3 DNA follows: TGTGCCAGCAAGGAGGGAAACTTGCTGGAAAAACTGTTTTTT.

This clonotype was counted between two and nine times. This rearrangement joins TRBV25-1 to TRBJ2-5, with 9 nucleotides matching TRBD2. The length of the CDR3 is 14 residues. Germline V CDR1 and CDR2: MGHDK, SYGVNS. V gave up 6 bases and J gave up 1 base; unmatched junction bases: 3. CDR3 DNA: TGTGCCAGCAGGCCGGGACTAGCCCAAGAGACCCAGTACTTC. It translates to CASRPGLAQETQYF.

This clonotype was seen only a few times. The rearrangement uses TRBV27 and TRBJ1-5; D is unclear. Germline values: CDR1 MNHEY, CDR2 SMNVEV (reference sequence). V gave up 0 bases and J gave up 0 bases, with 9 bases separating them. This CDR3 has 16 amino acids. CDR3 coding DNA: TGTGCCAGCAGTTTATCAGGACGGCCTAGCAATCAGCCCCAGCATTTT. This translates into CASSLSGRPSNQPQHF.

About this clonotype: The conserved final phenylalanine or tryptophan is absent from the CDR3, which likely points to a read error. The chain combines TRBV12-3 or TRBV12-4 with TRBJ2-3, with TRBD1 as a possible D gene (5 bases). V was trimmed by 2 bases and J by 0 bases, leaving 9 bases between them. CDR3 length: 15 amino acids. CDR3 DNA: TGTGCCAGCAGTTTATGGGCAGGGAGCACAGATACGCAGTATTCT. This translates into CASSLWAGSTDTQYS.

The V gene is TRBV24-1, the J gene TRBJ2-1, with D unclear. The germline V and J ends were trimmed by 4 bases and 9 bases, with 12 bases remaining between them. The germline gives CDR1 KGHDR, CDR2 SFDVKD. The length of the CDR3 is 13 residues. The CDR3 protein is CATSDPRPGEQFF. The CDR3 DNA reads TGTGCCACCAGTGACCCCCGCCCGGGTGAGCAGTTCTTC.

This clonotype was detected only a few times. V usage is TRBV6-1 and J usage is TRBJ2-7; TRBD2 aligns across 15 bases. CDR1 MNHNS and CDR2 SASEGT come from the germline V gene. The V and J ends lost 7 bases and 0 bases, in that order; junction bases with no gene match: 13. This CDR3 has 19 amino acids. The CDR3 loop is CASTQPGLAGGQSSYEQYF. CDR3 coding DNA: TGTGCCAGCACCCAACCGGGACTAGCGGGAGGTCAGAGCTCCTACGAGCAGTACTTC.

There are a few counts of this clonotype. This chain uses TRBV29-1 with TRBJ2-1; TRBD1 is a possible D gene (5 bases). Per the germline V gene, CDR1 is SQVTM and CDR2 is ANQGSEA. V was clipped by 4 bases and J by 8 bases, with 18 bases between them. This CDR3 comprises 14 residues. The DNA for the CDR3 is TGCAGCGTTGCCCCGGAGCATATCAGGGATGAGCAGTTCTTC. This translates into CSVAPEHIRDEQFF.

This rearrangement joins TRBV21-1 to TRBJ2-5; the D call of TRBD1 is as the table states it, not checked on the DNA. TRBV21-1 counts as a pseudogene. The CDR3 runs to 19 residues. In DNA, the CDR3 is TGTGCCAGCAGCAAACGAGTGGCAAAGGGGTGCCTGTACCAAGAGACCCAGTACTTC. Translating it yields CASSKRVAKGCLYQETQYF.

This clonotype was seen a handful of times. J is TRBJ2-1 and V is TRBV5-1, with TRBD2 identical over 12 bases. CDR3 length equals 16 residues. Germline lookup yields CDR1 SGHRS and CDR2 YFSETQ. After removal of 4 bases from V and 2 bases from J, the junction contained 4 bases not matched to a gene. The CDR3 loop reads CASSPTSGRPYNEQFF. As DNA, the CDR3 is TGCGCCAGCAGCCCGACTAGCGGGAGACCCTACAATGAGCAGTTCTTC.

This rearrangement joins TRBV18 to TRBJ1-1; D unresolved. Germline V gene data show CDR1 as KGHSH and CDR2 as LQKENI. V was trimmed by 2 bases and J by 7 bases, leaving 8 bases between them. This CDR3 region has 12 residues. The CDR3 sequence: CASSPADREAFF. Here the CDR3 DNA reads TGTGCCAGCTCACCAGCAGACCGTGAAGCTTTCTTT.

The chain uses TRBV12-3 or TRBV12-4 and TRBJ2-1, with D unresolved. Between the trimmed V and J ends, which lost 5 bases and 15 bases, there was a span of 17 bases. This CDR3 spans 12 amino acids. The CDR3 DNA sequence: TGTGCCAGCAGTCCGGTCCCCTCACACCCGTTCTTC. Protein: CASSPVPSHPFF.

This clonotype came up a few times. This sequence joins TRBV6-1 and TRBJ1-5, with D possibly TRBD1 on 5 matching bases. The V and J ends lost 6 bases and 1 base respectively, with 13 bases between them. The CDR3 runs 15 residues. Looked up from germline, CDR1 is MNHNS and CDR2 is SASEGT. CDR3 bases: TGTGCCAGCAGGCAAACGACAGAGAGCAATCAGCCCCAGCATTTT. It is translated as CASRQTTESNQPQHF.